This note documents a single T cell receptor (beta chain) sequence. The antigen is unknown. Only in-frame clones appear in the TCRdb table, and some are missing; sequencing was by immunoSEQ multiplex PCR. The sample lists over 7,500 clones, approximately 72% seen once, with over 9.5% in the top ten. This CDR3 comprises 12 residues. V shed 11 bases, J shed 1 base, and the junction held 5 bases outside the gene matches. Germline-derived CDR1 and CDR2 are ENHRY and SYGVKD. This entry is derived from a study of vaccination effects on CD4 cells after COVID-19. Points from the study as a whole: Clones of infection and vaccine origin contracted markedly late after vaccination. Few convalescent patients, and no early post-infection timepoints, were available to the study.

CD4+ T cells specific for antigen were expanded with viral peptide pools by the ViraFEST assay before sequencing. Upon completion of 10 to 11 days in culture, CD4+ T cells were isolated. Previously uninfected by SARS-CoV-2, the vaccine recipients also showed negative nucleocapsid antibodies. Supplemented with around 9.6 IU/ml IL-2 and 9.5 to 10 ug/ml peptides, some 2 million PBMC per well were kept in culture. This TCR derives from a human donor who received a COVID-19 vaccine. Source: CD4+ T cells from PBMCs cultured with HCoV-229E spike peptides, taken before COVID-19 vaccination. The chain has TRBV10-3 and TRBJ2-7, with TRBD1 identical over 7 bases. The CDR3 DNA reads TGTGCCCTCGGGACAGATTCCTACGAGCAGTACTTC. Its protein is CALGTDSYEQYF.